A selection of T cell receptor beta chains follows, all from one sample in a study of blood T cell repertoires in COVID-19. The data were produced by immunoSEQ multiplex PCR, yet TCRdb's version contains in-frame clones alone and is incomplete. The sample has about 120,000 clones, 81% seen once; the top ten hold about 17%. Material: peripheral blood. The source of these receptors is a man aged 25-40 years with COVID-19, enrolled during active disease. CDR3s include the opening cysteine and the closing phenylalanine or tryptophan. A D gene is named only where the DNA matches it firmly. Part of the rows lack a size; the others show once, few, many or a class for expanded clones.

TRBD1	once	TRBV20-1	TRBJ1-1	CSASRQGAFF	TGCAGTGCTTCCCGACAGGGAGCTTTCTTT
TRBD1	few	TRBV19	TRBJ1-5	CASRTGGRNQPQHF	TGTGCCAGTAGAACAGGGGGCCGGAATCAGCCCCAGCATTTT
NA	few	TRBV28	TRBJ1-2	CASSLSSSLYGYTF	TGTGCCAGCAGTTTATCTAGCTCCCTTTATGGCTACACCTTC
TRBD2	few	TRBV4-2	TRBJ2-5	CASSHGTSGREETQYF	TGTGCCAGCAGCCACGGGACTAGCGGGAGGGAGGAGACCCAGTACTTC
TRBD2	NA	TRBV10-3	TRBJ2-1	CAISPPKRDLSYNEQFF	TGTGCCATCAGTCCACCAAAGCGGGATCTCTCCTACAATGAGCAGTTCTTC
NA	NA	TRBV11-2	TRBJ2-7	CASSLSQGSYEQYF	TGTGCCAGCAGCTTATCCCAGGGATCCTACGAGCAGTACTTC
NA	NA	TRBV6-5	TRBJ2-7	CASSLTGYEQYF	TGTGCCAGCAGTCTAACAGGATACGAGCAGTACTTC
NA	NA	TRBV10-3	TRBJ2-7	CAISDPAGTNGEQYF	TGTGCCATCAGTGACCCAGCCGGGACAAATGGCGAGCAGTACTTC
TRBD1	few	TRBV6-1	TRBJ1-4	CASSDGTGVSSNEKLFF	TGTGCCAGCAGTGACGGGACAGGGGTTTCGTCTAATGAAAAACTGTTTTTT
NA	NA	TRBV5-5	TRBJ1-6	CASSLGARDSPLHF	TGTGCCAGCAGCTTGGGGGCGAGGGATTCACCCCTCCACTTT
NA	NA	TRBV27	TRBJ1-1	CASSGWAGFTEAFF	TGTGCCAGCAGCGGTTGGGCGGGGTTCACTGAAGCTTTCTTT
NA	NA	TRBV19	TRBJ2-2	CAVSGFRAGELFF	TGTGCCGTCTCAGGGTTTAGGGCCGGGGAGCTGTTTTTT
NA	few	TRBV7-8	TRBJ2-1	CASSDRRMAGTGNEQFF	TGTGCCAGCAGCGACCGGCGGATGGCGGGGACGGGCAATGAGCAGTTCTTC
TRBD2	NA	TRBV6-6	TRBJ2-3	CASSYREGGTDTQYF	TGTGCCAGCAGTTACCGGGAGGGTGGCACAGATACGCAGTATTTT
TRBD2	once	TRBV30	TRBJ2-3	CAWRDGAGGTDTQYF	TGTGCCTGGAGAGATGGAGCGGGGGGAACAGATACGCAGTATTTT
NA	once	TRBV7-3	TRBJ1-1	CASSTDGNTEAFF	TGTGCCAGCAGCACAGACGGCAACACTGAAGCTTTCTTT
NA	NA	TRBV28	TRBJ2-7	CASSPTGMGSGAYEQYF	TGTGCCAGCAGTCCCACGGGTATGGGATCCGGGGCCTACGAGCAGTACTTC
NA	once	TRBV30	TRBJ2-5	CAWSTGREETQYF	TGTGCCTGGAGCACGGGAAGGGAAGAGACCCAGTACTTC
NA	few	TRBV5-1	TRBJ2-3	CASSSTGPGTDTQYF	TGCGCCAGCTCTTCAACAGGGCCGGGCACAGATACGCAGTATTTT
TRBD1	NA	TRBV5-5	TRBJ2-7	CASTRDSSYEQYF	TGTGCCAGCACCCGGGACAGCTCCTACGAGCAGTACTTC
NA	NA	TRBV2	TRBJ1-2	CARGHGYTF	TGTGCCAGGGGGCATGGCTACACCTTC
NA	NA	TRBV3-1/TRBV3-2	TRBJ2-2	CASSQLNTGELFF	TGTGCCAGCAGCCAACTGAACACCGGGGAGCTGTTTTTT
TRBD2	NA	TRBV7-8	TRBJ2-5	CASRRSGGPQETQYF	TGTGCCAGCAGACGTAGCGGGGGACCTCAAGAGACCCAGTACTTC
TRBD1	NA	TRBV4-1	TRBJ1-2	CASSQVVAGGSYGYTF	TGCGCCAGCAGCCAAGTGGTTGCAGGGGGGAGCTATGGCTACACCTTC
NA	NA	TRBV5-5	TRBJ1-4	CASSFRGGNEKLFF	TGTGCCAGCAGCTTTAGAGGTGGGAATGAAAAACTGTTTTTT
NA	once	TRBV18	TRBJ1-6	CASSPRGDNSPLHF	TGTGCCAGCTCACCCAGGGGAGATAATTCACCCCTCCACTTT
TRBD1	NA	TRBV12-5	TRBJ1-4	CASGVGTGDEKLFF	TGTGCTAGTGGTGTTGGGACAGGGGATGAAAAACTGTTTTTT
NA	NA	TRBV16	TRBJ2-7	CASSQSESGYEQYF	TGTGCCAGCAGCCAATCGGAATCGGGGTACGAGCAGTACTTC
TRBD1	few	TRBV30	TRBJ2-1	CAWTGGPYNEQFF	TGTGCCTGGACAGGGGGCCCCTACAATGAGCAGTTCTTC
TRBD1	few	TRBV28	TRBJ1-6	CASSPGQGNSPLHF	TGTGCCAGCAGCCCGGGACAGGGTAATTCACCCCTCCACTTT
TRBD2	NA	TRBV19	TRBJ2-7	CASSPTRTSGSWYEQYF	TGTGCCAGTAGTCCAACCCGTACTAGCGGGAGTTGGTACGAGCAGTACTTC
NA	few	TRBV12-3/TRBV12-4	TRBJ2-7	CASSFGSYEQYF	TGTGCCAGCAGTTTCGGCTCCTACGAGCAGTACTTC
NA	few	TRBV6-8	TRBJ1-3	CASSYPAWTVLWAGNTIYF	TGTGCCAGCAGTTACCCCGCATGGACAGTTTTATGGGCTGGAAACACCATATATTTT
TRBD2	NA	TRBV7-3	TRBJ2-1	CASRSVGGASSYNEQFF	TGTGCCAGCAGGTCTGTGGGAGGGGCGAGCTCCTACAATGAGCAGTTCTTC
TRBD1	NA	TRBV2	TRBJ2-7	CASSEAGPGGSYEQYF	TGTGCCAGCAGTGAAGCCGGGCCAGGGGGATCCTACGAGCAGTACTTC
NA	NA	TRBV30	TRBJ1-1	CAWKQNTEAFF	TGTGCCTGGAAACAGAACACTGAAGCTTTCTTT
TRBD2	NA	TRBV5-6	TRBJ2-7	CASSFGLAAYEQYF	TGTGCCAGCAGCTTTGGGCTAGCGGCCTACGAGCAGTACTTC
NA	once	TRBV30	TRBJ1-5	CAWSVGGSGQPQHF	TGTGCCTGGAGTGTTGGGGGCTCGGGACAGCCCCAGCATTTT
TRBD2	NA	TRBV2	TRBJ2-5	CASNPRAGGETQYF	TGTGCCAGCAACCCCAGGGCGGGGGGGGAGACCCAGTACTTC
NA	NA	TRBV5-8	TRBJ2-5	CASSLARETQYF	TGTGCCAGCAGCTTGGCCCGGGAGACCCAGTACTTC
TRBD2	NA	TRBV7-9	TRBJ2-2	CASSVGLAGIKEAGELFF	TGTGCCAGCAGCGTTGGACTAGCGGGGATTAAGGAGGCCGGGGAGCTGTTTTTT
NA	NA	TRBV6-6	TRBJ1-5	CAGRGSGGQPQHF	TGTGCCGGGAGAGGGTCGGGGGGACAGCCCCAGCATTTT
TRBD1	NA	TRBV28	TRBJ1-1	CASSMTGGRKNTEAFF	TGTGCCAGCAGTATGACAGGGGGAAGGAAGAACACTGAAGCTTTCTTT
TRBD2	NA	TRBV13	TRBJ2-2	CASSLVAGEGTGELFF	TGTGCCAGCAGCTTGGTAGCGGGAGAAGGGACCGGGGAGCTGTTTTTT
TRBD1	few	TRBV4-2	TRBJ2-1	CASSQDQGVRTSNEQFF	TGTGCCAGCAGCCAAGATCAGGGGGTCAGAACTTCCAATGAGCAGTTCTTC
NA	NA	TRBV5-4	TRBJ2-1	CASSRLFRERNNEQFF	TGTGCCAGCAGCCGTCTCTTCCGGGAGAGAAACAATGAGCAGTTCTTC
NA	few	TRBV7-2	TRBJ1-2	CASSLTLVGDYGYTF	TGTGCCAGCAGCTTAACTCTCGTAGGGGACTATGGCTACACCTTC
TRBD1	NA	TRBV27	TRBJ1-5	CASSRKGGRGQPQHF	TGTGCCAGCTCGCGGAAAGGGGGCAGGGGACAGCCCCAGCATTTT